The next 20 T cell receptor beta chains were all read from a single sample in a study of blood T cells in healthy people across ages. It was with a sample-barcoded 5' primer and a J-beta primer mix that a second PCR of about 7 to 12 cycles was run. TCRdb itself ran the 5' RACE reads through MiXCR, one entry per CDR3 protein. Here the sample spans about 720,000 distinct CDR3 sequences, roughly 20% being singletons. The sample consisted of blood. These TCRs come from a man between 65 and 85 years old in good health.

This clonotype was seen many times. The CDR3 coding sequence is TGTGCCAGCAGCTTAGGGGGACTAGCGGGGGTTGAGCAGTTCTTC. Residues: CASSLGGLAGVEQFF. The chain has TRBV7-8 and TRBJ2-1; 14 bases match TRBD2. The trim removed 1 base at V and 9 bases at J, leaving 2 bases unmatched. CDR1 and CDR2 (germline): SGHVS, FQNEAQ. This CDR3 comprises 15 residues.

This clonotype was observed a few times. The CDR3 loop is CASGSESSNQPQHF. The CDR3 bases are TGTGCTAGTGGATCAGAGAGTAGCAATCAGCCCCAGCATTTT. The rearrangement links TRBV12-5 to TRBJ1-5; D call uncertain. The germline gives CDR1 LGHNT, CDR2 FRNRAP. Trimming took 6 bases from V and 0 from J, leaving 9 bases between them. This CDR3 has 14 amino acids.

The chain employs TRBV6-1 and TRBJ1-2; D is undetermined. The CDR3 loop spans 16 amino acids. The ends were cut back, 0 bases at V and 7 bases at J, with 18 bases in the middle. Germline V gene data show CDR1 as MNHNS and CDR2 as SASEGT. The CDR3 DNA is TGTGCCAGCAGTGAAGCGACGGGTCCCGGGATGTCTGGCTACACCTTC. Translation gives CASSEATGPGMSGYTF.

This clonotype was seen more than once but under ten times. V usage is TRBV5-6 and J usage is TRBJ2-5; possibly TRBD1 for D (6 bases). The J call may not be correct, given that the DNA end is closer to TRBJ2-7. Germline V gene sequence: CDR1 SGHDT, CDR2 YYEEEE. The CDR3 has 13 amino acids. The CDR3 spells CASSLTGTNEQYF. CDR3 nucleotide sequence: TGTGCCAGCAGCTTAACCGGGACAAACGAGCAGTACTTC.

The chain combines TRBV7-2 with TRBJ2-2; TRBD1 might be the D (5 bases). Germline-derived CDR1 and CDR2 are SGHTA and FQGNSA. V gave up 7 bases and J gave up 4 bases, with 13 bases separating them. The CDR3 has 14 amino acids. The CDR3 region has the DNA TGTGCCAGCATAGGGGTCGCACGCACCGGGGAGCTGTTTTTT. As protein: CASIGVARTGELFF.

This chain joins TRBV3-1 and TRBJ1-1; TRBD1 matches 9 bases. CDR3 length: 15 residues. The V and J ends lost 4 bases and 11 bases, in that order; junction bases with no gene match: 14. In germline, CDR1 is LGHDT, CDR2 YNNKEL (reference sequence). As DNA, the CDR3 is TGTGCCAGCAGCCGGGGGACAGGGTCGTTTTCCGCGGCTTTCTTT. Its translation: CASSRGTGSFSAAFF. Filled out from reference TRBV3-1 and TRBJ1-1, the complete variable domain reads DTAVSQTPKYLVTQMGNDKSIKCEQNLGHDTMYWYKQDSKKFLKIMFSYNNKELIINETVPNRFSPKSPDKAHLNLHINSLELGDSAVYFCASSRGTGSFSAAFFGQGTRLTVV.

Regarding this clonotype: The CDR3 end shows no conserved phenylalanine or tryptophan, and so a read error is likely. It is unclear where the CDR3 begins or ends on the DNA, so no DNA is shown, and the CDR3 is as TCRdb lists it. V is TRBV3-1 and J is TRBJ2-5; the D call TRBD2 from the table was never checked on the DNA. A total of 16 residues make up the CDR3, ends included. CDR1 and CDR2 (germline): LGHDT, YNNKEL (reference sequence). CDR3 amino acids: CASSHQNEIGTSGLTI.

A note on this clonotype: Sequence at one end of the junction differs from germline and may be a read error. The chain is built from TRBV28 and TRBJ2-7; TRBD2 aligns across 9 bases. The CDR3 is made up of 14 amino acids. Germline-derived CDR1 and CDR2 are MDHEN and SYDVKM. The CDR3 region is CASSLPSGVYEQCF. CDR3 nucleotide sequence: TGTGCCAGCAGTTTGCCTAGCGGGGTCTACGAGCAGTGCTTC.

The chain employs TRBV11-2 and TRBJ2-1; D may be TRBD2 (6 bases). CDR1 and CDR2 from the germline V gene are SGHAT and FQNNGV. Trimming removed 2 bases from V and 1 base from J, with 6 bases in between. The CDR3 extends over 14 amino acids. The CDR3 loop reads CASSLRGSYNEQFF. As DNA, the CDR3 is TGTGCCAGCAGCTTACGGGGGTCCTACAATGAGCAGTTCTTC.

This sequence joins TRBV6-2 or TRBV6-3 and TRBJ1-1; D remains ambiguous. There are 14 residues in the CDR3. The germline gives CDR1 MNHEY, CDR2 SVGEGT. Deletions cut 6 bases from V and 0 bases from J, with 11 bases between. The chain's CDR3 is CASRTRTVNTEAFF. The CDR3 DNA follows: TGTGCCAGCAGGACTCGGACGGTGAACACTGAAGCTTTCTTT.

This clonotype came up a few times. The chain joins TRBV5-1 to TRBJ1-6, with D perhaps matching TRBD1 (5 bases). The CDR3 consists of 18 residues. Deletions cut 0 bases from V and 3 bases from J, with 16 bases between. CDR1 SGHRS and CDR2 YFSETQ come from the germline V gene. The CDR3: CASSLGSSGPLYNSPLHF. The CDR3, as DNA: TGCGCCAGCAGCTTGGGTTCATCGGGACCGCTCTATAATTCACCCCTCCACTTT.

This sequence joins TRBV19 and TRBJ1-2, with D hard to call. Per germline, CDR1 LNHDA and CDR2 SQIVND (reference sequence). Trimming shortened V by 7 bases and J by 0 bases, and 18 bases separated the two germline ends. The CDR3 is made up of 16 amino acids. The CDR3 DNA is TGTGCCAGTACGCGGGAACACTTAGCCTCTAACTATGGCTACACCTTC. Its translation: CASTREHLASNYGYTF.

This chain uses TRBV30 with TRBJ2-1; tentative D call: TRBD2 (6 bases). The CDR3 consists of 14 residues. Germline values: CDR1 GTSNPN, CDR2 SVGIG (reference sequence). V gave up 4 bases and J gave up 2 bases, with 12 bases separating them. CDR3 nucleotides: TGTGCCTGGACCCCCGGGAGAGCCTACAATGAGCAGTTCTTC. It encodes CAWTPGRAYNEQFF.

For this clonotype: At one of its ends the junction is not consistent with the germline gene, which may arise from a read error. This chain uses TRBV15 with TRBJ2-3; TRBD2 matches at 8 bases. This CDR3 contains 16 residues. Germline V CDR1 and CDR2: LNHNV, YYDKDF (reference sequence). In DNA form, the CDR3 reads TGTGCCACCAGCAGAGGGGCGGGGGGATATGCAGATGCGCAGTATTTT. It is translated as CATSRGAGGYADAQYF. Using reference TRBV15 and TRBJ2-3 for the parts outside the CDR3, the full variable domain is DAMVIQNPRYQVTQFGKPVTLSCSQTLNHNVMYWYQQKSSQAPKLLFHYYDKDFNNEADTPDNFQSRRPNTSFCFLDIRSPGLGDTAMYLCATSRGAGGYADAQYFGPGTRLTVL.

This clonotype was observed a handful of times. Here the CDR3 DNA reads TGTGCCACCAGTGATGGCAAGGGAAACACCATATATTTT. Translation gives CATSDGKGNTIYF. The chain is built from TRBV24-1 and TRBJ1-3, with D uncertain. The V gene's germline CDR1 is KGHDR and CDR2 SFDVKD. Trimming shortened V by 3 bases and J by 4 bases, and 6 bases separated the two germline ends. The CDR3 has 13 residues.

The CDR3 region has the DNA TGTGCCAGCAGTTACTCCGACAGGGACGTTTCACCCCTCCACTTT. Translation: CASSYSDRDVSPLHF. The V gene is TRBV6-6, the J gene TRBJ1-6, with TRBD1 identical over 7 bases. Germline CDR1 is MNHNY and CDR2 is SVGAGI (reference sequence). The CDR3 spans 15 residues. The V gene end was trimmed by 0 bases and the J gene end by 9 bases; junction bases not matched to a gene: 5.

Many counts were recorded for this clonotype. The gene calls are TRBV5-6 and TRBJ2-7; D is perhaps TRBD1 (5 bases). The CDR3 loop spans 15 amino acids. Trimming shortened V by 1 base and J by 4 bases, and 15 bases separated the two germline ends. Per the germline V gene, CDR1 is SGHDT and CDR2 is YYEEEE. CDR3 sequence reads: CASSLLGQGIYEQYF. The CDR3 nucleotides read TGTGCCAGCAGCTTGTTGGGGCAGGGAATTTACGAGCAGTACTTC.

In DNA form, the CDR3 reads TGTGCCAGCAGCTTGGGACGGGCGGCTAATGAAAAACTGTTTTTT. This translates into CASSLGRAANEKLFF. The chain is built from TRBV5-5 and TRBJ1-4, with unresolved D. V was shortened by 0 bases and J by 3 bases, with 9 bases between the two germline ends. The CDR3 length is 15 residues. CDR1 and CDR2 (germline): SGHKS, YYEKEE (reference sequence). Looking up the rest from reference TRBV5-5 and TRBJ1-4 gives the full variable domain: DAGVTQSPTHLIKTRGQQVTLRCSPISGHKSVSWYQQVLGQGPQFIFQYYEKEERGRGNFPDRFSARQFPNYSSELNVNALLLGDSALYLCASSLGRAANEKLFFGSGTQLSVL.

This clonotype was detected a few times. DNA of the CDR3: TGCGCCAGCAGCCTCAAAAGCGAGGGCAATGAGCAGTTCTTC. This sequence encodes CASSLKSEGNEQFF. The chain couples TRBV5-1 to TRBJ2-1; D perhaps matches TRBD2 (5 bases). The CDR3 loop spans 14 amino acids. Trimming left V 4 bases short and J 6 bases short, with 14 bases between. Germline V gives CDR1 SGHRS, CDR2 YFSETQ.

The V call is TRBV5-1, the J call TRBJ1-1; TRBD1 agrees at 10 bases. Germline V lookup: CDR1 SGHRS, CDR2 YFSETQ. After removal of 0 bases from V and 5 bases from J, the junction contained 7 bases not matched to a gene. The CDR3 has 16 amino acids. The CDR3 nucleotides read TGCGCCAGCAGCTTGGAGGGACAGGGGATAAGGACTGAAGCTTTCTTT. Amino acid sequence: CASSLEGQGIRTEAFF.